Here is one T cell receptor beta chain with its context. The antigen remains undetermined. This sample stems from a study of cytomegalovirus exposure and HLA in healthy donors. The PCR was carried out with 60 Vbeta primers and 13 Jbeta primers. The repertoire was sequenced with immunoSEQ multiplex PCR; TCRdb's copy has only in-frame clones and lacks some. The sample holds about 80,000 clones, almost 80% seen once. Study observations and caveats: Associated with HLA alleles at 0.05 false discovery rate in a later analysis were 16,951 TCR beta sequences. In a later analysis, a missense DCLRE1C variant was linked to TCR beta V- and J-gene trimming.

Germline V lookup: CDR1 LGHNA, CDR2 YNFKEQ. The CDR3 length is 18 residues. Trimming cost V 0 bases and J 1 base; bases outside gene matches: 8. The sample taken for sequencing was PBMCs. This chain links TRBV4-2 with TRBJ2-7; 11 positions match TRBD2. The receptor comes from a woman aged 40-49 years in good health and CMV-seropositive. The CDR3 sequence: CASSQDLAGGSTSYEQYF. The DNA for the CDR3 is TGTGCCAGCAGCCAAGACCTAGCGGGAGGTTCGACTTCCTACGAGCAGTACTTC.